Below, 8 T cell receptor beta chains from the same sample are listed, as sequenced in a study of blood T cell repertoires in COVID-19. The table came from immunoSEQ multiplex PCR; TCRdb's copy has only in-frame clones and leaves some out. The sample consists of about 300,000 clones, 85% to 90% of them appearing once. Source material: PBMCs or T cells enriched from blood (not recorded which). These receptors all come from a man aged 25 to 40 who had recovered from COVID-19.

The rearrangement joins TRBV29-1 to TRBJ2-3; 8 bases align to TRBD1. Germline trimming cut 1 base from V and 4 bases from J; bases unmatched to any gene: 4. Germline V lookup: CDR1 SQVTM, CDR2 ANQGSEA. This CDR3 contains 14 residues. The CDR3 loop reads CSVEGRGLADTQYF. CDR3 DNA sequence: TGCAGCGTTGAAGGCAGGGGGCTCGCAGATACGCAGTATTTT.

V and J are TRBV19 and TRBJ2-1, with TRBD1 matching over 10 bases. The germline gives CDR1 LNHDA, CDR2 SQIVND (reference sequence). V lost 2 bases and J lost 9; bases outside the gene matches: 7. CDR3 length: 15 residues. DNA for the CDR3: TGTGCCAGTAGTATATTGACAGGGACAGGGGTTGAGCAGTTCTTC. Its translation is CASSILTGTGVEQFF.

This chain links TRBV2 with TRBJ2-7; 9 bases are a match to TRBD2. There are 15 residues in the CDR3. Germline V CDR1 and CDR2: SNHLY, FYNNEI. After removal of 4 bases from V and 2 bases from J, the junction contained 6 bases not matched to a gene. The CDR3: CASSVGSGGTYEQYF. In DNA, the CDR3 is TGTGCCAGCAGTGTAGGGAGCGGGGGGACCTACGAGCAGTACTTC. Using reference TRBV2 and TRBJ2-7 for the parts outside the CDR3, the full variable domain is EPEVTQTPSHQVTQMGQEVILRCVPISNHLYFYWYRQILGQKVEFLVSFYNNEISEKSEIFDDQFSVERPDGSNFTLKIRSTKLEDSAMYFCASSVGSGGTYEQYFGPGTRLTVT.

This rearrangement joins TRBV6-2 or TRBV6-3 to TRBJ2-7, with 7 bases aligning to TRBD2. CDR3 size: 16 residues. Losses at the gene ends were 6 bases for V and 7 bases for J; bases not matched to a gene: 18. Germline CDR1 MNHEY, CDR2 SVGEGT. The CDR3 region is CASSFPSGLIMREQYF. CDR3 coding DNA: TGTGCCAGCAGCTTCCCTAGCGGCCTAATAATGAGGGAGCAGTACTTC.

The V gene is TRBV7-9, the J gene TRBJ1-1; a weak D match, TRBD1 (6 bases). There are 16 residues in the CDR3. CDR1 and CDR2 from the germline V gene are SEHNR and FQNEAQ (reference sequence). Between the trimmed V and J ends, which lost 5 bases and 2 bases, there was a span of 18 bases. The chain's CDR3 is CASSESTGRGNTEAFF. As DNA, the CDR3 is TGTGCCAGCAGCGAATCAACAGGGAGGGGAAACACTGAAGCTTTCTTT.

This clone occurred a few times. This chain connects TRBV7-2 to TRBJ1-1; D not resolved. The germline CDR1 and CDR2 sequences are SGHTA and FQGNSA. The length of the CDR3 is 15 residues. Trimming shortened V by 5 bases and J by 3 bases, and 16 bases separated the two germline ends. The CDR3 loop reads CASSEWVFGDTEAFF. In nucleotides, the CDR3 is TGTGCCAGCAGCGAATGGGTCTTTGGAGACACTGAAGCTTTCTTT.

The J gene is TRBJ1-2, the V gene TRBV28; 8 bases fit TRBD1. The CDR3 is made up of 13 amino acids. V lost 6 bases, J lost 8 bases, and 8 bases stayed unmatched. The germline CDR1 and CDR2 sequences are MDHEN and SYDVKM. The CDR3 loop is CASRMGQVGGYTF. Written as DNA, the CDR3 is TGTGCCAGCAGGATGGGACAGGTCGGGGGCTACACCTTC.

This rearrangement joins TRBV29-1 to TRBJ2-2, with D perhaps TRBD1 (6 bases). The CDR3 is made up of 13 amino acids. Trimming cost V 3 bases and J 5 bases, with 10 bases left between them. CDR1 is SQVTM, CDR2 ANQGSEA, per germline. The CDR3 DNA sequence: TGCAGCGTTGACAGGGGTAGTACCGGGGAGCTGTTTTTT. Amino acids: CSVDRGSTGELFF.